This TCR beta chain was identified in a study of shared clonotypes between healthy human individuals. At the level of the study: The people who gave samples were two women and a few men aged 18 to 49. Overall study results and limits: A handful of donors showed sharing of 4.5% to 6% of naive CD4 clonotypes.

For every subset, genomic DNA was evenly distributed across several immunoSEQ plates. The repertoire was sequenced with immunoSEQ multiplex PCR; TCRdb's copy has only in-frame clones and lacks some. The top ten clones hold 0.5% to 0.65% of a sample with over 850,000 clones, 78% of them seen once. Only one count was recorded for this clone. Its specificity is not known. The TCR comes from a man aged 18 to 35 in good health. Some clones in this sample may be carry-over from other donors' samples. Sample: memory CD4+ T cells from PBMCs. Stated subset: CD45RA-negative fraction.

CDR3 DNA sequence: TGCGCCAGCAGCTTGGGTGACGAAACGTTTAACACCGGGGAGCTGTTTTTT. Its translation: CASSLGDETFNTGELFF. The rearrangement links TRBV5-1 to TRBJ2-2, with D uncertain. The CDR3 is 17 amino acids. Trimming stripped 0 bases from V and 2 bases from J, with 14 bases between. Germline V CDR1 and CDR2: SGHRS, YFSETQ.